This T cell receptor beta chain stems from a study of blood T cell repertoires in COVID-19. Profiling relied on immunoSEQ multiplex PCR, and the TCRdb table lists in-frame clones only, not all of them. The sample lists over 80,000 clones, around nine tenths occurring once. A few counts support this clone. After removal of 3 bases from V and 4 bases from J, the junction contained 6 bases not matched to a gene. CDR3 length equals 15 residues. The germline gives CDR1 MNHEY, CDR2 SMNVEV (reference sequence). Sequencing was carried out using peripheral blood. The rearrangement links TRBV27 to TRBJ1-2, with 9 bases aligning to TRBD1. This sequence originates from a woman aged 80 or over with acute or convalescent COVID-19. Here the CDR3 DNA reads TGTGCCAGCAGTTTTAGACAGGGGGGTCCCTATGGCTACACCTTC. It codes for CASSFRQGGPYGYTF.